This T cell receptor beta chain emerged from a study of blood T cell repertoires in COVID-19 (dated by TCRdb to 2018 to 2020). At the level of the whole study: Collaborator samples came from the United States, Italy and Spain and covered acute and convalescent phases of COVID-19. The repertoires were released in a freely available public database meant as a resource for research on the immune response to SARS-CoV-2. HLA class I and class II types, where available, came from metadata supplied by the sample provider rather than from assay-based typing. Nearly every sample came with metadata listing a de-identified subject ID, COVID-19 status, age in years and sex. Subjects who had been exposed to COVID-19, were actively infected with it, or had recovered from it provided the deeply sampled blood TCRbeta repertoires that made up the dataset. The samples were drawn from two sources: the first 160 participants of the ongoing ImmuneRACE study, and 1,254 subjects contributed by 6 global collaborators. The material from the prospective study consisted of cDNA or gDNA derived from T cells, B-cell-depleted T cells, or PBMCs.

The immunoSEQ Assay, a bias-controlled multiplex PCR, was used to amplify TCRbeta CDR3 regions from genomic DNA. Per the original workflow: Within the assay, amplification of reference gene primers was used to estimate how many nucleated cells each sample contained. Sequence reads were collapsed and filtered to measure the absolute abundance of every unique TCRbeta CDR3 rearrangement. Productive Simpson clonality was computed per sample as the square root of Simpson's diversity index over productive rearrangements. In TCRdb, the immuneACCESS table is reduced to in-frame sequences with V and J assigned. These tables do not hold every clone; where another copy was compared, an unresolved V gene accounts for under half, and the others remain unexplained. From that table come the V and J calls and clone size; the DNA was used to work out D and trimming. This sample comprises some 150,000 clones, roughly 86% of them detected only once. Roughly a tenth of the sample comes from the top ten.

The collaborating institutions used their own protocols to collect whole blood in K2EDTA tubes. For TCRbeta analysis, collaborators shipped samples in one of three forms: frozen whole blood, isolated PBMCs, or DNA extracted from either of those sample types. In this sample, this clone turned up a few times. Its antigen is unknown. The sample holds no much larger clone one base away, and base qualities are not on file. Ends trimmed: V by 4 bases, J by 6 bases; bases unmatched to a gene: 11. As encoded in the germline V gene, CDR1 is MNHEY while CDR2 is SVGEGT. From the cysteine through the phenylalanine, the CDR3 covers 16 amino acids. Only CDR3 DNA is held: 48 bases, read in frame from base 1. Study-wide findings and limitations: How much clinical and demographic metadata was included differed by source and by participant, and the metadata was provided uncurated.

This sequence was found in a man in his forties or fifties with active or convalescent COVID-19. The rearranged chain carries TRBV6-2 or TRBV6-3 and TRBJ2-3; 9 nucleotides in the junction match TRBD2. Sequencing was carried out using peripheral blood. The CDR3 amino acid sequence is: CASSSEAGGAVDTQYF. The nucleotides are TGTGCCAGCAGTTCCGAGGCGGGAGGGGCAGTGGATACGCAGTATTTT.